Sequencing of this T cell receptor (beta chain) was carried out in a study of shared clonotypes between healthy human individuals. The method was immunoSEQ multiplex PCR; TCRdb's version includes in-frame clones alone and lacks a portion of them. The sample shows some 600,000 clones, roughly 96% of them seen only once. In the naive CD8 group, cells lacked CD45RO and were positively selected for CCR7, so terminally differentiated effector memory CD45RA+ cells were left out. Specimen: naive CD8+ T cells sorted from blood. This TCR derives from a woman in her 30s in good health.

CDR3 region: CASSQGTDEQYF. CDR3 sequence (DNA): TGTGCCAGCAGCCAAGGGACAGACGAGCAGTACTTC. V is TRBV11-2 and J is TRBJ2-7, with 7 bases lining up with TRBD1. This CDR3 has 12 amino acids. Trimming cost V 5 bases and J 5 bases; bases outside gene matches: 3. In germline, CDR1 is SGHAT, CDR2 FQNNGV.